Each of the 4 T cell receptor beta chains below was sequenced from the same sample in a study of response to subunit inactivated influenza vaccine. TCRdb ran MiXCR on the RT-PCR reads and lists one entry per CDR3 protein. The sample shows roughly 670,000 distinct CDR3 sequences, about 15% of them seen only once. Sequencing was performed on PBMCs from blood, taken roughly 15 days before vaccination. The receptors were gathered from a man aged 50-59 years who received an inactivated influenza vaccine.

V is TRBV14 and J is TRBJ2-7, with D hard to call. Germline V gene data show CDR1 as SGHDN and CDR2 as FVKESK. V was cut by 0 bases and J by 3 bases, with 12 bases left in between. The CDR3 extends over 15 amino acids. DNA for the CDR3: TGTGCCAGCAGCCAAGATGAGTCAGCCTTCTACGAGCAGTACTTC. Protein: CASSQDESAFYEQYF.

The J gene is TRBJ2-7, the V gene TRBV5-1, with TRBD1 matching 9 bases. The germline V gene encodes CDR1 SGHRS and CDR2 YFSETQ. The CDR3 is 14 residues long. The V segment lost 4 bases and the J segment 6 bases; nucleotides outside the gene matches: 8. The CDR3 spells CASSPGQGPSEQYF. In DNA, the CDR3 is TGCGCCAGCAGCCCAGGACAGGGGCCCTCCGAGCAGTACTTC.

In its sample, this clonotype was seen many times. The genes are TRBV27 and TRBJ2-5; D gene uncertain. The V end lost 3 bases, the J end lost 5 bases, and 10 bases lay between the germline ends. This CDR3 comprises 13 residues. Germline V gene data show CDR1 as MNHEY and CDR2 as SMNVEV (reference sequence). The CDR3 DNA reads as TGTGCCAGCAGTTTCGGGCGAACGGAGACCCAGTACTTC. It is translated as CASSFGRTETQYF.

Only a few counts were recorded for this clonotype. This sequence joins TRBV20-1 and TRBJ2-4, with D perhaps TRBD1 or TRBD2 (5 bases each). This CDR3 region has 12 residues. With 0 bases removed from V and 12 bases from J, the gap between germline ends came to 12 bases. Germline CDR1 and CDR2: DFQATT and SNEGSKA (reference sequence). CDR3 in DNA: TGCAGTGCTAGAGACCGTGCCGGGGCTCAGTACTTC. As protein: CSARDRAGAQYF.